The clone carrying this T cell receptor (beta chain) was observed many times. Its target is unknown. Presence of unique molecular identifiers characterized the TCR beta cDNA libraries. When about 1 to 11 million T cells were used, they gave 500,000 or so cDNA molecules. TCRdb processed the PCR reads anew with MiXCR; each CDR3 protein has one entry. Here the sample spans a few hundred thousand distinct CDR3 sequences, less than 40% being singletons. This specimen belongs to a study of post-analysis software for immune sequencing data. General observations from the study: By F measure, samples from a shared preparation batch strongly co-clustered. Patients carried roughly 5 TRBV segments more frequently than controls did, and TRBV5-6, TRBV5-1 and TRBV20-1 were among them. Patients with multiple sclerosis recorded significantly lower normalized Chao1 diversity than controls, the study found.

This CDR3 region has 14 residues. Trimming stripped 3 bases from V and 7 bases from J, with 12 bases between. Material: blood. This clonotype was sampled from a girl aged 5-17 years with multiple sclerosis. This rearrangement joins TRBV12-3 or TRBV12-4 to TRBJ2-2, with a weak D call TRBD1 (5 bases). The CDR3 nucleotides are TGTGCCAGCAGTTTCCTGGGGCTCGGCGGGGAGCTGTTTTTT. Amino acids: CASSFLGLGGELFF.